Listed below are T cell receptor beta chains from one sample, sequenced in a study of blood T cell repertoires in COVID-19. Some clones are missing from TCRdb's copy, which holds only in-frame ones; the method was immunoSEQ multiplex PCR. The table has nearly 65,000 clones, about 81% seen once; the top ten hold more than 10%. The sequenced sample consisted of peripheral blood. The receptor source for this set is a human donor in a cohort sampled during active COVID-19. Both conserved end residues are part of each CDR3. The D gene is left open where the match is weak. Rows may omit the clone size; those that give it use once, few, many or a size class.

j_gene	abundance	d_gene	v_gene	CDR3nt	CDR3aa
TRBJ2-4	NA	NA	TRBV5-1	TGCGCCAGCAGCGGGGAGACTATCCAAGCCAAAAACATTCAGTACTTC	CASSGETIQAKNIQYF
TRBJ1-5	few	NA	TRBV21-1	TGTGCCAGCCAGGAGGGGAATCAGCCCCAGCATTTT	CASQEGNQPQHF
TRBJ2-3	once	TRBD1	TRBV6-5	TGTGCCACTCAGCCAGGGGGAGGCACAGATACGCAGTATTTT	CATQPGGGTDTQYF
TRBJ1-1	NA	NA	TRBV13	TGTGCCAGCAGCTTAAAGGGCGGGGGGACTGGGGCTTTCTTT	CASSLKGGGTGAFF
TRBJ2-1	NA	TRBD1	TRBV4-3	TGCGCCAGCAGCCACGGGACAGGTAGAGCCAATGAGCAGTTCTTC	CASSHGTGRANEQFF
TRBJ2-3	NA	TRBD2	TRBV6-5	TGTGCCAGCAGTCCTAGCGGGAGGGCCAAAGATACGCAGTATTTT	CASSPSGRAKDTQYF
TRBJ2-1	NA	TRBD2	TRBV7-2	TGTGCCAGCAGCTTAAGAGGGCGACGGGAGGCCTCCTACAATGAGCAGTTCTTC	CASSLRGRREASYNEQFF
TRBJ2-5	NA	NA	TRBV6-4	TGTGCCAGCGAGAAGTACCAAGAGACCCAGTACTTC	CASEKYQETQYF
TRBJ2-1	NA	NA	TRBV10-1	TGCGCCAGCAGTCCACCATCCGGGATCGAGCAGTTCTTC	CASSPPSGIEQFF
TRBJ1-6	NA	NA	TRBV7-6	TGTGCCAGCAGCTTAGGGTCCGGGGTGGGCAATTCACCCCTCCACTTT	CASSLGSGVGNSPLHF
TRBJ1-3	NA	NA	TRBV19	TGTGCCAGTAGCATCATCCCGGCGGGTCAGGGAAACACCATATATTTT	CASSIIPAGQGNTIYF
TRBJ2-7	once	TRBD2	TRBV27	TGTGCCAGCAGTCCGACCCCTAGCGGGGGCTACGAGCAGTACTTC	CASSPTPSGGYEQYF
TRBJ1-2	NA	NA	TRBV9	TGTGCCAGCAGCGTAGACACCTATGGCTACACCTTC	CASSVDTYGYTF
TRBJ1-2	NA	NA	TRBV7-8	TGTGCCAGCAGCGGGGGGTCTTCGGCCTCATATGGCTACACCTTC	CASSGGSSASYGYTF
TRBJ2-7	NA	NA	TRBV28	TGTGCCAGCAGTTGGAGGGGGCCAAGCTACGAGCAGTACTTC	CASSWRGPSYEQYF
TRBJ2-2	NA	TRBD1	TRBV9	TGTGCCAGCAGCGTATTGGGGACAGGGGGCTCCACCGGGGAGCTGTTTTTT	CASSVLGTGGSTGELFF
TRBJ2-2	once	TRBD1	TRBV11-3	TGTGCCAGCAGCTTATTCTCACAGGGGGCCGGGGAGCTGTTTTTT	CASSLFSQGAGELFF
TRBJ2-7	few	TRBD2	TRBV6-5	TGTGCCAGTACAAATAGCGGGAGCGCAGGCGAGCAGTACTTC	CASTNSGSAGEQYF
TRBJ2-7	NA	NA	TRBV11-2	TGTGCCAGCAGCTTGGGACGGGGCAGGGGTTCTCACGAGCAGTACTTC	CASSLGRGRGSHEQYF
TRBJ2-1	NA	TRBD1	TRBV18	TGTGCCAGCTCAACCGGGACAGGGGTCTACAATGAGCAGTTCTTC	CASSTGTGVYNEQFF
TRBJ1-2	NA	TRBD1	TRBV30	TGTGCCTGGAGCCTTAGGAGACAGGGGCCCATTGGCTACACCTTC	CAWSLRRQGPIGYTF
TRBJ2-1	NA	TRBD2	TRBV7-9	TGTGCCAGCAGCTTAGGTGTAGCGGGGGGGCGAAATGAGCAGTTCTTC	CASSLGVAGGRNEQFF
TRBJ1-5	few	NA	TRBV24-1	TGTGCCACCAGTACAGGGAACAATCAGCCCCAGCATTTT	CATSTGNNQPQHF
TRBJ1-1	few	TRBD1	TRBV19	TGTGCCAGTAGTATGACAGGGGGTCGGACTGAAGCTTTCTTT	CASSMTGGRTEAFF
TRBJ2-5	NA	TRBD1	TRBV24-1	TGTGCCACCAGTGATGGCGGGACAGGGGGCCGGGAGACCCAGTACTTC	CATSDGGTGGRETQYF
TRBJ2-7	NA	TRBD1	TRBV13	TGTGCCAGCAGGCGGGGACAGGGTAACTACGAGCAGTACTTC	CASRRGQGNYEQYF
TRBJ2-5	once	TRBD2	TRBV5-5	TGTGCCAGCAGCTTGGAGTGGGGGGGGACCCAGTACTTC	CASSLEWGGTQYF
TRBJ1-4	NA	TRBD1	TRBV6-5	TGTGCCAGCAGAAAGGGACAGGGTAATGAAAAACTGTTTTTT	CASRKGQGNEKLFF
TRBJ2-7	NA	TRBD1	TRBV7-9	TGTGCCAGCAGCTTGACAGGGGCGCCCTACGAGCAGTACTTC	CASSLTGAPYEQYF
TRBJ1-2	NA	TRBD1	TRBV18	TGTGCCAGCTCACTTACCACAGGGGGCTCTCTCTATGGCTACACCTTC	CASSLTTGGSLYGYTF
TRBJ1-4	NA	NA	TRBV6-5	TGTGCCAGCAGTTACTCGATGGGCGCGGGGGAAAAACTGTTTTTT	CASSYSMGAGEKLFF
TRBJ2-1	NA	TRBD2	TRBV4-2	TGTGCCAGCAGCCGAGCCGGGGGGTACGGGAGCAATGAGCAGTTCTTC	CASSRAGGYGSNEQFF
TRBJ2-1	NA	TRBD2	TRBV4-3	TGCGCCAGCAGCCAGGGGACTAGCGGGGGCAATGAGCAGTTCTTC	CASSQGTSGGNEQFF
TRBJ2-1	NA	TRBD2	TRBV4-2	TGTGCCAGCAGCCCTATAGCGGGGGGCCATAATGAGCAGTTCTTC	CASSPIAGGHNEQFF
TRBJ2-7	NA	TRBD2	TRBV11-2	TGTGCCAGCACGCGGGGGGCCTACGAGCAGTACTTC	CASTRGAYEQYF
TRBJ2-2	NA	NA	TRBV14	TGTGCCAGCAGCCACCTCGGGCCCTCGGGAACCGGGGAGCTGTTTTTT	CASSHLGPSGTGELFF
TRBJ2-5	NA	TRBD2	TRBV14	TGTGCCAGCAGCCAAGATTCGTCTAGCGGGGGGTCGAGATCCCAGTACTTC	CASSQDSSSGGSRSQYF
TRBJ2-2	NA	TRBD2	TRBV2	TGTGCCAGCAGAGAGCGGGGAATAGGCGGGGAGCTGTTTTTT	CASRERGIGGELFF
TRBJ1-5	NA	NA	TRBV2	TGTGCCAGCAGGAGCCAGGGGAGTCAGCCCCAGCATTTT	CASRSQGSQPQHF
TRBJ2-3	once	NA	TRBV5-8	TGTGCCAGCAGCTCGGACTACGCCACAGATACGCAGTATTTT	CASSSDYATDTQYF